This is a list of T cell receptor beta chains from one sample in a study of cytomegalovirus exposure and HLA in healthy donors. Clones were sequenced by immunoSEQ multiplex PCR, and TCRdb holds only the in-frame ones, with some missing. The sample records 65,000 to 80,000 clones, around 84% being singletons. Sequenced: PBMCs. The receptors shown here come from a woman between 35 and 50 years old in good health and CMV-seropositive. Both conserved end residues are part of each CDR3. A D gene is named only where the DNA matches it firmly. Size tells how often a clone was seen (once, few, many) or the class of an expanded clone, and some rows leave it out.

len: 12
j_gene: TRBJ1-1
v_gene: TRBV2
abundance: NA
d_gene: TRBD1
CDR3nt: TGTGCCAGCAGTGGAAACAGGGGCGAAGCTTTCTTT
CDR3aa: CASSGNRGEAFF

len: 15
j_gene: TRBJ2-1
v_gene: TRBV5-5
abundance: NA
d_gene: TRBD2
CDR3nt: TGTGCCAGCAGCACAACTAGCGGGGGGTACAATGAGCAGTTCTTC
CDR3aa: CASSTTSGGYNEQFF

len: 16
j_gene: TRBJ2-2
v_gene: TRBV7-7
abundance: NA
d_gene: NA
CDR3nt: TGTGCCAGCAGCCCTGGCAGGGGCACGAACACCGGGGAGCTGTTTTTT
CDR3aa: CASSPGRGTNTGELFF

len: 14
j_gene: TRBJ2-3
v_gene: TRBV27
abundance: NA
d_gene: NA
CDR3nt: TGTGCCAGCAGTTGGGTAGCGGGCACAGATACGCAGTATTTT
CDR3aa: CASSWVAGTDTQYF

len: 17
j_gene: TRBJ1-6
v_gene: TRBV11-2
abundance: NA
d_gene: TRBD1
CDR3nt: TGTGCCAGCATCACGGGTAGCAGGGGGCGAAATGGTTCACCCCTCCACTTT
CDR3aa: CASITGSRGRNGSPLHF

len: 14
j_gene: TRBJ2-3
v_gene: TRBV6-1
abundance: NA
d_gene: NA
CDR3nt: TGTGCCAGCAGCCGACAGGCTAGCACAGATACGCAGTATTTT
CDR3aa: CASSRQASTDTQYF

len: 16
j_gene: TRBJ2-3
v_gene: TRBV21-1
abundance: NA
d_gene: NA
CDR3nt: TGTGCCAGCTCAGCGGGAACCTGGGTTCCTCCAGATACGCAGTATTTT
CDR3aa: CASSAGTWVPPDTQYF

len: 17
j_gene: TRBJ2-2
v_gene: TRBV4-3
abundance: NA
d_gene: NA
CDR3nt: TGCGCCAGCAGCCAAGATCGGCGGGCCTGGGACACCGGGGAGCTGTTTTTT
CDR3aa: CASSQDRRAWDTGELFF

len: 16
j_gene: TRBJ2-7
v_gene: TRBV6-4
abundance: NA
d_gene: TRBD1
CDR3nt: TGTGCCAGCAGTGACCCGGGACAGGGGGGGATCCACGAGCAGTACTTC
CDR3aa: CASSDPGQGGIHEQYF

len: 15
j_gene: TRBJ2-3
v_gene: TRBV11-3
abundance: NA
d_gene: TRBD2
CDR3nt: TGTGCCAGCAGCGCCAAGACAGCGGGGACAGATACGCAGTATTTT
CDR3aa: CASSAKTAGTDTQYF

len: 17
j_gene: TRBJ2-1
v_gene: TRBV7-6
abundance: few
d_gene: TRBD2
CDR3nt: TGTGCCAGCAGCTCCCCTAGCGGGGTCTCTACCTACAATGAGCAGTTCTTC
CDR3aa: CASSSPSGVSTYNEQFF

len: 15
j_gene: TRBJ1-3
v_gene: TRBV7-3
abundance: few
d_gene: NA
CDR3nt: TGTGCCAGCAGCTTAAGCAGGGACTCTGGAAACACCATATATTTT
CDR3aa: CASSLSRDSGNTIYF

len: 15
j_gene: TRBJ2-7
v_gene: TRBV4-3
abundance: few
d_gene: NA
CDR3nt: TGCGCCAGCAGCCAAGATCGGGGGGCTATTAACGAGCAGTACTTC
CDR3aa: CASSQDRGAINEQYF

len: 19
j_gene: TRBJ2-5
v_gene: TRBV7-8
abundance: NA
d_gene: TRBD2
CDR3nt: TGTGCCAGCAGCTTAGATATCGGGCTAGCGGGGGGACTCCAAGAGACCCAGTACTTC
CDR3aa: CASSLDIGLAGGLQETQYF

len: 14
j_gene: TRBJ1-1
v_gene: TRBV7-8
abundance: once
d_gene: NA
CDR3nt: TGTGCCAGCAGCTCCCAGGGGTCTAACACTGAAGCTTTCTTT
CDR3aa: CASSSQGSNTEAFF

len: 15
j_gene: TRBJ2-2
v_gene: TRBV7-9
abundance: NA
d_gene: TRBD1
CDR3nt: TGTGCCAGCAGCTTCCCGGGACAGGGACTGAGGGAGCTGTTTTTT
CDR3aa: CASSFPGQGLRELFF

len: 14
j_gene: TRBJ1-1
v_gene: TRBV19
abundance: NA
d_gene: NA
CDR3nt: TGTGCCAGTAGCCACAGGGCAAGAATGCCTGAAGCTTTCTTT
CDR3aa: CASSHRARMPEAFF

len: 15
j_gene: TRBJ2-1
v_gene: TRBV2
abundance: NA
d_gene: TRBD2
CDR3nt: TGTGCCAGCAGTGAACGGCTAGCGGCCCACAATGAGCAGTTCTTC
CDR3aa: CASSERLAAHNEQFF

len: 15
j_gene: TRBJ2-7
v_gene: TRBV11-2
abundance: NA
d_gene: TRBD2
CDR3nt: TGTGCCAGCAGCTGGGGACTAGCGGGGGGGCTCGAGCAGTACTTC
CDR3aa: CASSWGLAGGLEQYF

len: 15
j_gene: TRBJ1-1
v_gene: TRBV28
abundance: NA
d_gene: TRBD1
CDR3nt: TGTGCCAGCGGAACAGGGGCCACGGGGTTCACTGAAGCTTTCTTT
CDR3aa: CASGTGATGFTEAFF

len: 14
j_gene: TRBJ2-4
v_gene: TRBV5-5
abundance: NA
d_gene: NA
CDR3nt: TGTGCCAGCAGCACAGGACAAGCCAAAAACATTCAGTACTTC
CDR3aa: CASSTGQAKNIQYF

len: 16
j_gene: TRBJ2-7
v_gene: TRBV4-2
abundance: NA
d_gene: TRBD2
CDR3nt: TGTGCCAGCAGCCAAGCCCCTAGCGGGGACGCCTACGAGCAGTACTTC
CDR3aa: CASSQAPSGDAYEQYF

len: 15
j_gene: TRBJ1-3
v_gene: TRBV5-5
abundance: NA
d_gene: NA
CDR3nt: TGTGCCAGCAGCTTTCAGGGCGACTCTGGAAACACCATATATTTT
CDR3aa: CASSFQGDSGNTIYF

len: 16
j_gene: TRBJ1-1
v_gene: TRBV30
abundance: NA
d_gene: NA
CDR3nt: TGTGCCTGGAGTGGGGCAGGGAAGCCTACGGACACTGAAGCTTTCTTT
CDR3aa: CAWSGAGKPTDTEAFF

len: 15
j_gene: TRBJ2-7
v_gene: TRBV5-4
abundance: NA
d_gene: TRBD1
CDR3nt: TGTGCCAGCAGCAGAACCGGGACAGGGGCCTACGAGCAGTACTTC
CDR3aa: CASSRTGTGAYEQYF

len: 16
j_gene: TRBJ2-2
v_gene: TRBV2
abundance: NA
d_gene: TRBD1
CDR3nt: TGTGCCAGCAGCTTGACAGGGGGTTTAAACACCGGGGAGCTGTTTTTT
CDR3aa: CASSLTGGLNTGELFF

len: 17
j_gene: TRBJ1-2
v_gene: TRBV27
abundance: NA
d_gene: TRBD1
CDR3nt: TGTGCCAGCAGTTTATCACAGGGGACAGGCTCCAACTATGGCTACACCTTC
CDR3aa: CASSLSQGTGSNYGYTF

len: 14
j_gene: TRBJ2-7
v_gene: TRBV4-3
abundance: NA
d_gene: NA
CDR3nt: TGCGCCAGCAGCCAAGGACCCGGGGTCTACGAGCAGTACTTC
CDR3aa: CASSQGPGVYEQYF

len: 15
j_gene: TRBJ1-5
v_gene: TRBV6-5
abundance: NA
d_gene: NA
CDR3nt: TGTGCCAGCAGTTACAGGGGATTTGGCAATCAGCCCCAGCATTTT
CDR3aa: CASSYRGFGNQPQHF

len: 15
j_gene: TRBJ2-7
v_gene: TRBV11-2
abundance: NA
d_gene: NA
CDR3nt: TGTGCCAGCAGCTTAGAGAGCGGCAGTTTAAGCGAGCAGTACTTC
CDR3aa: CASSLESGSLSEQYF

len: 14
j_gene: TRBJ2-3
v_gene: TRBV6-1
abundance: NA
d_gene: NA
CDR3nt: TGTGCCAGTCAACTAGCAGATAGCACAGATACGCAGTATTTT
CDR3aa: CASQLADSTDTQYF

len: 15
j_gene: TRBJ2-1
v_gene: TRBV6-1
abundance: NA
d_gene: NA
CDR3nt: TGTGCCAGCAGTGAACGGCAGGTGGCCTACAATGAGCAGTTCTTC
CDR3aa: CASSERQVAYNEQFF

len: 16
j_gene: TRBJ2-7
v_gene: TRBV11-2
abundance: NA
d_gene: NA
CDR3nt: TGTGCCAGCAGCTTAGGCCGTGGGCAGGGTATATACGAGCAGTACTTC
CDR3aa: CASSLGRGQGIYEQYF

len: 14
j_gene: TRBJ1-5
v_gene: TRBV30
abundance: NA
d_gene: TRBD1
CDR3nt: TGTGCCTGGAGCGACCGGGACAGTAGTCAGCCCCAGCATTTT
CDR3aa: CAWSDRDSSQPQHF

len: 14
j_gene: TRBJ1-4
v_gene: TRBV6-4
abundance: NA
d_gene: NA
CDR3nt: TGTGCCAGCCGACAGAGACCAACTAATGAAAAACTGTTTTTT
CDR3aa: CASRQRPTNEKLFF